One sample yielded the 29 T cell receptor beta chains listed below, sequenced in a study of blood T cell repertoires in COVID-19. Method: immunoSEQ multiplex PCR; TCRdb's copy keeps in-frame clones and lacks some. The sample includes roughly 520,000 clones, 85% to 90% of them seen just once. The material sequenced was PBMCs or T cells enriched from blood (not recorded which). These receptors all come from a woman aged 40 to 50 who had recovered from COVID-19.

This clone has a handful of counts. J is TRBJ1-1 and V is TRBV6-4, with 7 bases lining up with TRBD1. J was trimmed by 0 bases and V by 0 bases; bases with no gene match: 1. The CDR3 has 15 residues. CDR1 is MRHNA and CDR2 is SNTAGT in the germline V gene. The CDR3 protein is CASSDSGQMNTEAFF. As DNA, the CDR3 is TGTGCCAGCAGTGACTCGGGACAGATGAACACTGAAGCTTTCTTT.

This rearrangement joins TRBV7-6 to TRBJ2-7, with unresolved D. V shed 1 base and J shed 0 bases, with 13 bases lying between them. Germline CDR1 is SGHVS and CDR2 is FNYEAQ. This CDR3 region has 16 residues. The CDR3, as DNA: TGTGCCAGCAGCTTAGACGTGGCCCAGATCTCCTACGAGCAGTACTTC. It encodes CASSLDVAQISYEQYF.

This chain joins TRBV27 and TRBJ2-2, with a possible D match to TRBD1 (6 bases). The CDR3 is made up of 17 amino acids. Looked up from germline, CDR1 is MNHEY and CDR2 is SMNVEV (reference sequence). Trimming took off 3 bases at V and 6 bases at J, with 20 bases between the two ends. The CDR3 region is CASSLGRGRGRAGELFF. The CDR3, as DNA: TGTGCCAGCAGTTTGGGCCGGGGCAGGGGAAGGGCCGGGGAGCTGTTTTTT.

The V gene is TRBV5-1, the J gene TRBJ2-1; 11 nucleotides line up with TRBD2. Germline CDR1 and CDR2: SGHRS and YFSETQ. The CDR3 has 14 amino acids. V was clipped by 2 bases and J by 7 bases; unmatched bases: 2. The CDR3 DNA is TGCGCCAGCAGCTTAAGGACTAGCGGGAATGAGCAGTTCTTC. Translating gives CASSLRTSGNEQFF.

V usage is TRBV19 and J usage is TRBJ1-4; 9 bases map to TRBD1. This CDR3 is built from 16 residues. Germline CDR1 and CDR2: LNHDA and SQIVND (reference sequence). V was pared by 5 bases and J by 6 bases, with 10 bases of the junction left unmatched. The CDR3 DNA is TGTGCCAGTAGTCTGTGGGGAAGACAGGGGGATGAAAAACTGTTTTTT. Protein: CASSLWGRQGDEKLFF.

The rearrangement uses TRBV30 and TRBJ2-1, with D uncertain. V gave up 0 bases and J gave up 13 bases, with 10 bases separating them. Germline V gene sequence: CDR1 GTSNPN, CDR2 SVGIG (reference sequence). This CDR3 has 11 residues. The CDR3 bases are TGTGCCTGGAGTGTAAATTTTATCCAGTTCTTC. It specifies CAWSVNFIQFF.

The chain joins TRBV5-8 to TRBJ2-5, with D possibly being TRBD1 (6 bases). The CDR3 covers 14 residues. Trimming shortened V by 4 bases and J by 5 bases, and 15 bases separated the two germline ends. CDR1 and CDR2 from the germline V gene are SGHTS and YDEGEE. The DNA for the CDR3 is TGTGCCAGCAGCCCAAGAGGGGGTGGCGAGACCCAGTACTTC. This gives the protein CASSPRGGGETQYF. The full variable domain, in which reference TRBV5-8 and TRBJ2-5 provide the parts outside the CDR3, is EAGVTQSPTHLIKTRGQQATLRCSPISGHTSVYWYQQALGLGLQFLLWYDEGEERNRGNFPPRFSGRQFPNYSSELNVNALELEDSALYLCASSPRGGGETQYFGPGTRLLVL.

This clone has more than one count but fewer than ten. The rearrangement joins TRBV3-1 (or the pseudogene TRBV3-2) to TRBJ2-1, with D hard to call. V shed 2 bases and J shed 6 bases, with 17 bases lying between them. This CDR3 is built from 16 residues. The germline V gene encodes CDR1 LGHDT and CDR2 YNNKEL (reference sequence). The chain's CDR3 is CASSQTTRLGSNEQFF. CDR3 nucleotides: TGTGCCAGCAGCCAAACAACGCGGCTAGGTTCCAATGAGCAGTTCTTC.

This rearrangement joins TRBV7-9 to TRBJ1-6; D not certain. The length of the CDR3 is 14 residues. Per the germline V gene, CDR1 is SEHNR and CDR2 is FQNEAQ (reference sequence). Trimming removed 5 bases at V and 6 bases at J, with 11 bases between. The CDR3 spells CASSPGSPNSPLHF. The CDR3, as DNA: TGTGCCAGCAGCCCCGGGAGCCCTAATTCACCCCTCCACTTT.

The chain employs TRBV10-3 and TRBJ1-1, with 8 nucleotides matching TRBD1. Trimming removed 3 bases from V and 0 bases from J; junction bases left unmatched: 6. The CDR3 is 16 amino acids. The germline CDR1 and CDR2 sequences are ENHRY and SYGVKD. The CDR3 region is CAISERTGPMNTEAFF. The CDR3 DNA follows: TGTGCCATCAGTGAACGGACAGGGCCCATGAACACTGAAGCTTTCTTT.

The CDR3 bases are TGTGCCAGCAGCCAAGGGCTAAGCGGGAGTGATCGTGTCAATGAGCAGTTCTTC. This encodes CASSQGLSGSDRVNEQFF. The chain links TRBV4-2 to TRBJ2-1, with TRBD2 matching 8 bases. Per the germline V gene, CDR1 is LGHNA and CDR2 is YNFKEQ. This CDR3 comprises 18 residues. The V and J ends lost 1 base and 6 bases, in that order; junction bases with no gene match: 14.

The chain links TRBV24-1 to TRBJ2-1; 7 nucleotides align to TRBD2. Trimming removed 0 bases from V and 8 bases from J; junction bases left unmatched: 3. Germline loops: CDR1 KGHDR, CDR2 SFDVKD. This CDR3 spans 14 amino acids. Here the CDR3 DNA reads TGTGCCACCAGTGATTTGTGGGGGGGAGATGAGCAGTTCTTC. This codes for CATSDLWGGDEQFF.

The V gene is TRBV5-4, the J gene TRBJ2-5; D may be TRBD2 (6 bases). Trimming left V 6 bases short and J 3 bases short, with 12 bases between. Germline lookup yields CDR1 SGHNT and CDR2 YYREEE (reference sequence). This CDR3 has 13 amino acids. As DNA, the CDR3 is TGTGCCAGCACCCGTAGCGGTGAAGAGACCCAGTACTTC. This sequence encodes CASTRSGEETQYF.

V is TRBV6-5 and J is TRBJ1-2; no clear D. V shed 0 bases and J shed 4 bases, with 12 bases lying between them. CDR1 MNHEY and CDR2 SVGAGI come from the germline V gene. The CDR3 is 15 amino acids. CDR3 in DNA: TGTGCCAGCAGTTACTCTCCCTGGGCGTCCTATGGCTACACCTTC. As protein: CASSYSPWASYGYTF.

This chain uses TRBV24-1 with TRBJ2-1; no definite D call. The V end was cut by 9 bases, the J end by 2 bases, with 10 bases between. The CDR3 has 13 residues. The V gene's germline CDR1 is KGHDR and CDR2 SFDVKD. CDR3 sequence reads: CATSSSTYNEQFF. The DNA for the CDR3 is TGTGCCACCTCTTCAAGCACCTACAATGAGCAGTTCTTC.

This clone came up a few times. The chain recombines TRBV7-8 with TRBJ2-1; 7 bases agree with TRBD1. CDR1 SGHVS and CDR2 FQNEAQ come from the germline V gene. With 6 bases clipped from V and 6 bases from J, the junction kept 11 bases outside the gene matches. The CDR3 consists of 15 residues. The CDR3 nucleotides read TGTGCCAGCAGACCCAGGGGGACCACGGCCAATGAGCAGTTCTTC. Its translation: CASRPRGTTANEQFF. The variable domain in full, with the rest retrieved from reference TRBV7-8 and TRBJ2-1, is GAGVSQSPRYKVAKRGQDVALRCDPISGHVSLFWYQQALGQGPEFLTYFQNEAQLDKSGLPSDRFFAERPEGSVSTLKIQRTQQEDSAVYLCASRPRGTTANEQFFGPGTRLTVL.

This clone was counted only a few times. The CDR3 is CASSAGTGAYEQYF. CDR3 nucleotides: TGCGCCAGCAGCGCCGGGACAGGGGCATACGAGCAGTACTTC. J is TRBJ2-7 and V is TRBV5-1; 10 bases line up with TRBD1. CDR1 and CDR2 from the germline V gene are SGHRS and YFSETQ. V was pared by 4 bases and J by 4 bases, with 5 bases of the junction left unmatched. CDR3 length: 14 amino acids.

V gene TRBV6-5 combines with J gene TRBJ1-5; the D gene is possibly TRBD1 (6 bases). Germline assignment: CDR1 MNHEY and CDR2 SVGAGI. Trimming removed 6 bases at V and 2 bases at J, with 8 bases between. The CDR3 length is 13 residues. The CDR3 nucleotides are TGTGCCAGCAGAGCAGGGGGCAATCAGCCCCAGCATTTT. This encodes CASRAGGNQPQHF.

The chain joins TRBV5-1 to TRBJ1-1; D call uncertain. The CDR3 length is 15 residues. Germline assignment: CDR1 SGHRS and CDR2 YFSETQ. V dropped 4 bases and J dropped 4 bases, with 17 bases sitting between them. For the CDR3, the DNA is TGCGCCAGCAGCCCAGGTACGGGGTCGGGCACTGAAGCTTTCTTT. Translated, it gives CASSPGTGSGTEAFF.

CDR3: CATRCEGGGGYYGYTF. CDR3 sequence (DNA): TGTGCCACCAGGTGTGAAGGGGGAGGGGGTTACTATGGCTACACCTTC. J is TRBJ1-2 and V is TRBV24-1; a weak D match, TRBD1 (6 bases). The germline V gene has CDR1 KGHDR and CDR2 SFDVKD. V dropped 7 bases and J dropped 3 bases, with 20 bases sitting between them. The CDR3 consists of 16 residues.

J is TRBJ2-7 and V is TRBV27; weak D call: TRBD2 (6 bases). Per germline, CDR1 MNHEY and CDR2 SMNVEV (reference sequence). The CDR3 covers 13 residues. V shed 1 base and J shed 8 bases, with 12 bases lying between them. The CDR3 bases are TGTGCCAGCAGTTTATTGAGGAGGGATAAGCAGTACTTC. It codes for CASSLLRRDKQYF.

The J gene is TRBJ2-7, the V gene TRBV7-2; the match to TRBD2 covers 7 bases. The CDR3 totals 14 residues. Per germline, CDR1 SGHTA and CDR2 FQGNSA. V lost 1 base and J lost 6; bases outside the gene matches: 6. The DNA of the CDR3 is TGTGCCAGCAGCTTAGGGGGAGGGCCGATCGAGCAGTACTTC. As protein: CASSLGGGPIEQYF.

The CDR3 spells CASSVPQGRGDGYEQYF. Here the CDR3 DNA reads TGTGCCAGCAGTGTGCCCCAGGGCAGGGGGGATGGATACGAGCAGTACTTC. The chain links TRBV6-1 to TRBJ2-7, with a possible D match to TRBD1 (7 bases). The CDR3 has 17 residues. Germline loops: CDR1 MNHNS, CDR2 SASEGT. V was cut by 4 bases and J by 4 bases, with 23 bases left in between.

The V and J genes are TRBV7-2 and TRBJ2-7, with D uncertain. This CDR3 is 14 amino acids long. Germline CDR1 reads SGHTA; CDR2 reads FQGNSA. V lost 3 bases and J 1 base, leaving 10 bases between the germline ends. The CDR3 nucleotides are TGTGCCAGCAGCTTTAATCCCCGGTCCTACGAGCAGTACTTC. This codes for CASSFNPRSYEQYF. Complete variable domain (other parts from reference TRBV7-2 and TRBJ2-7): GAGVSQSPSNKVTEKGKDVELRCDPISGHTALYWYRQSLGQGLEFLIYFQGNSAPDKSGLPSDRFSAERTGGSVSTLTIQRTQQEDSAVYLCASSFNPRSYEQYFGPGTRLTVT.

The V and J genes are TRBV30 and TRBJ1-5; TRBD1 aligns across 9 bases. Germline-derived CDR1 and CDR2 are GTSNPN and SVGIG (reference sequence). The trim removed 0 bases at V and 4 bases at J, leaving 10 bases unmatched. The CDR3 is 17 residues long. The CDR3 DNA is TGTGCCTGGAGTGTAGGAAGCGGGACAGGGAGAAATCAGCCCCAGCATTTT. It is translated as CAWSVGSGTGRNQPQHF.

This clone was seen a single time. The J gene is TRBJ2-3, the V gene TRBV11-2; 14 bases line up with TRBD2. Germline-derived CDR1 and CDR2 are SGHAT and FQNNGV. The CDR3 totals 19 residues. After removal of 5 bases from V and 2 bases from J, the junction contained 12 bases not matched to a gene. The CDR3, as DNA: TGTGCCAGCAGCCGTCGACTAGCGGGAGGGTTTTTTTTCACAGATACGCAGTATTTT. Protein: CASSRRLAGGFFFTDTQYF.

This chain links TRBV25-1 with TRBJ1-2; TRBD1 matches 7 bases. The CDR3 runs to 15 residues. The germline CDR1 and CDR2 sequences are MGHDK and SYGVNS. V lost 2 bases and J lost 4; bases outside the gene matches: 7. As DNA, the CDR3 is TGTGCCAGCAGTGAACCCAACAGGGACAGCTATGGCTACACCTTC. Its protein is CASSEPNRDSYGYTF.

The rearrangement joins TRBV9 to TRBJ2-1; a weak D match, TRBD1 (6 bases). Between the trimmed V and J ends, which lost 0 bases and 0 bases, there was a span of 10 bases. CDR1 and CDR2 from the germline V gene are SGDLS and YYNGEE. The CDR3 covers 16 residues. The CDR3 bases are TGTGCCAGCAGCGTAGGGGGACACGGCTCCTACAATGAGCAGTTCTTC. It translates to CASSVGGHGSYNEQFF.

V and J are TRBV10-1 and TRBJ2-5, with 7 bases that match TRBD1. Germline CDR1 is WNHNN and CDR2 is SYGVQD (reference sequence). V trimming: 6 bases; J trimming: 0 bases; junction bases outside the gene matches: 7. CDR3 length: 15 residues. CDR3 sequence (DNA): TGCGCCAGCAGCCCGACAGGGAATGACCAAGAGACCCAGTACTTC. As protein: CASSPTGNDQETQYF.